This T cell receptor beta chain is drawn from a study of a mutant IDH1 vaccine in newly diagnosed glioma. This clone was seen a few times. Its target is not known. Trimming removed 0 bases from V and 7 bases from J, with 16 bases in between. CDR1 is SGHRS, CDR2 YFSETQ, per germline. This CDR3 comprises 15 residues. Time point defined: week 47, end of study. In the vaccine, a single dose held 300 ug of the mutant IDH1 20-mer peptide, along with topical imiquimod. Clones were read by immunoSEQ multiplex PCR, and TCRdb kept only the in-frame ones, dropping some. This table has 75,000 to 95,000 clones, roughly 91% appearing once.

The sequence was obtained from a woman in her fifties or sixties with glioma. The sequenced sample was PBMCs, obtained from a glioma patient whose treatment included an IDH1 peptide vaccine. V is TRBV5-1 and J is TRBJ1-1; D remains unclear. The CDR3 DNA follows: TGCGCCAGCAGCTTGGCCGAGGCACCAACTCTTGAAGCTTTCTTT. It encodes CASSLAEAPTLEAFF.